Reported below is one T cell receptor beta chain. Its cognate antigen is unknown. The CDR3 has 15 residues. V dropped 4 bases and J dropped 0 bases, with 13 bases sitting between them. Germline values: CDR1 SGHRS, CDR2 YFSETQ. The data were taken from a study of shared clonotypes between healthy human individuals. Findings and caveats of the study: Sequencing depth was predicted to influence how clonotypes are shared among donors. It was the non-shared clonotypes that had lower generation probabilities than clonotypes shared by all four donors. Genetic and exposure-history diversity was limited by the small donor number.

Assay execution took place at the deep level. Method: immunoSEQ multiplex PCR; TCRdb's copy keeps in-frame clones and lacks some. The sample has under 1,100,000 clones, 75% seen once. Material: memory CD4+ T cells sorted from blood. The sample's subset: CD45RA-negative fraction. The clonotype comes from a man younger than 30 in good health. V and J are TRBV5-1 and TRBJ1-2; D call uncertain. In nucleotides, the CDR3 is TGCGCCAGCAGCCCCAGACCCGAGGCTAACTATGGCTACACCTTC. It yields the protein CASSPRPEANYGYTF. Looking up the rest from reference TRBV5-1 and TRBJ1-2 gives the full variable domain: KAGVTQTPRYLIKTRGQQVTLSCSPISGHRSVSWYQQTPGQGLQFLFEYFSETQRNKGNFPGRFSGRQFSNSRSEMNVSTLELGDSALYLCASSPRPEANYGYTFGSGTRLTVV.